The rows below give T cell receptor beta chains drawn from one sample of a study of cytomegalovirus exposure and HLA in healthy donors. Data came from immunoSEQ multiplex PCR; TCRdb stores just in-frame clones and leaves some out. The sample holds about 120,000 clones; around three quarters are singletons and the top ten take 2.5% to 3.5%. The sample consisted of PBMCs. These TCRs come from a woman between 18 and 29 years old in good health and CMV-seropositive. The CDR3 runs from the conserved cysteine through the conserved F or W.

J | V | CDR3
TRBJ1-5 | TRBV4-1 | CASSLRQGGGQPQHF
TRBJ2-1 | TRBV19 | CASSHRDSSYNEQFF
TRBJ2-2 | TRBV6-6 | CASSYLPAGLTGELFF
TRBJ2-3 | TRBV2 | CASRELSTDTQYF
TRBJ1-4 | TRBV6-5 | CASTTGSGELFF
TRBJ1-3 | TRBV5-1 | CASSWTPSSGNTIYF
TRBJ2-2 | TRBV25-1 | CASAFQKKDRGAVF
TRBJ2-4 | TRBV14 | CASSQGGSRNIQYF
TRBJ1-1 | TRBV11-2 | CASRPRGRAEAFF
TRBJ2-7 | TRBV4-1 | CASSQADRVEYEQYF
TRBJ1-1 | TRBV5-1 | CASSLEGARTEAFF
TRBJ2-2 | TRBV28 | CASSPASGDSAGELFF
TRBJ1-1 | TRBV10-1 | CASSESRTGAAGTEAFF
TRBJ2-5 | TRBV6-5 | CASSFAGDVGETQYF
TRBJ1-1 | TRBV4-2 | CASSQVSVGTENTEAFF
TRBJ2-2 | TRBV6-1 | CASSEEWLAVANTGELFF
TRBJ2-1 | TRBV9 | CASSVESGRNNEQFF
TRBJ2-3 | TRBV5-1 | CASSLGDQGADTQYF
TRBJ2-1 | TRBV28 | CASSLLAGVDEQFF
TRBJ2-2 | TRBV4-1 | CASSQGFAGRRTGELFF
TRBJ1-5 | TRBV19 | CASSINNRRNQPQHF
TRBJ2-5 | TRBV4-1 | CASSQEARGETQYF
TRBJ2-3 | TRBV19 | CASSMGGENTQYF
TRBJ1-3 | TRBV29-1 | CSAATGWAGNTIYF
TRBJ2-7 | TRBV5-1 | CASSLVGTGNIYEQYF
TRBJ2-2 | TRBV21-1 | CASSKSGLAGKENTGELFF
TRBJ1-1 | TRBV20-1 | CSGQVTEAFF
TRBJ2-5 | TRBV11-3 | CASSSGTSGEETQYF
TRBJ1-5 | TRBV7-3 | CASSPQGNSNQPQHF
TRBJ2-1 | TRBV2 | CASQGSAHEQFF
TRBJ2-4 | TRBV4-1 | CASSHSGVAKNIQYF
TRBJ2-2 | TRBV27 | CASSPGLYTGELFF
TRBJ1-2 | TRBV9 | CASSAQTGDLQKLTMDYGYTF
TRBJ2-3 | TRBV11-2 | CASSLTGSADTQYF
TRBJ1-1 | TRBV7-3 | CASSLNPPTGGATEAFF
TRBJ2-1 | TRBV6-1 | CASRRLETANNEQFF
TRBJ2-1 | TRBV7-9 | CASSLGTSLSSYNEQFF
TRBJ2-7 | TRBV5-4 | CASSAGGISGRYEQYF
TRBJ2-7 | TRBV11-2 | CASSRAPSKAYEQYF
TRBJ1-5 | TRBV4-1 | CASSQDGGRQPQHF
TRBJ2-5 | TRBV5-6 | CASSLDGREGTQYF
TRBJ1-2 | TRBV5-4 | CASSWGGKSDRGYTF
TRBJ2-7 | TRBV10-3 | CAISEDRAGGEQYF
TRBJ1-5 | TRBV19 | CASSPIAGTVNQPQHF
. | TRBV7-5 | CARSFPPPGQRYYYEQYF
TRBJ2-1 | TRBV5-4 | CASSGEAGLWGNEQFF
TRBJ2-3 | TRBV6-1 | CASRLGTGVTDTQYF
TRBJ1-1 | TRBV5-1 | CASSPGQVNTEAFF
TRBJ2-2 | TRBV29-1 | CSPPAGTSERNTGELFF
TRBJ1-1 | TRBV30 | CAWRAGRENTEAFF
TRBJ2-7 | TRBV11-3 | CASSHRQLAGVSYEQYF
TRBJ1-2 | TRBV30 | CAWSATQSAGYTF
TRBJ1-1 | TRBV30 | CAWRRDTLKGEAFF